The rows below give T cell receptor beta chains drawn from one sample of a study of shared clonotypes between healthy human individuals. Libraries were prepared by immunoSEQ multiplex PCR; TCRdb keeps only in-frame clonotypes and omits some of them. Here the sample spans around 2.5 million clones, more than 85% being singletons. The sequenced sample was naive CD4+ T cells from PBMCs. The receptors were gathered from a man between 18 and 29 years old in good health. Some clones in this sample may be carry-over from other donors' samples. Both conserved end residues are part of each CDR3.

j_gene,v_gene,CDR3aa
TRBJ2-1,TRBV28,CASSSPGENNEQFF
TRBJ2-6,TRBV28,CASSRPGTVGANVLTF
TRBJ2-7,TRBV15,CATSSLRTGGYEQYF
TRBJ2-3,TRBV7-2,CASSRLAGSHTDTQYF
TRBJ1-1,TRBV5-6,CASSPGRMNTEAFF
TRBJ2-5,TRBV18,CASSPSTGTGQETQYF
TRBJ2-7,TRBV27,CASSLYRGMVVEQYF
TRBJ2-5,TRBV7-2,CASSWADGAGGRQTQYF
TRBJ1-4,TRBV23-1,CASSHQRDTNTNEKLFF
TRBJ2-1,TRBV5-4,CASRATGVSYNEQFF
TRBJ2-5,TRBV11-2,CASQRPQETQYF
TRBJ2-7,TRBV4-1,CASSQTGSYEQYF
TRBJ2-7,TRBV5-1,CASSLVSPSDEQYF
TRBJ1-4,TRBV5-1,CASSDGGTNEKLFF
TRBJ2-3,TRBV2,CASSVVRGEDTQYF
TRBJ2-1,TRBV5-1,CASSFVYNEQFF
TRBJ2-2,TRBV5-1,CASSRRETGTGELFF
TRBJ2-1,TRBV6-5,CASSYSSSIIYNEQFF
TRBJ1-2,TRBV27,CASSLTQVSGYTF
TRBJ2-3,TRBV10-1,CASSQGLAGTDTQYF
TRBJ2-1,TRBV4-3,CASSQAPQLAGVGGGNEQFF
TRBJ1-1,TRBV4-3,CASSQDSTGRNTEAFF